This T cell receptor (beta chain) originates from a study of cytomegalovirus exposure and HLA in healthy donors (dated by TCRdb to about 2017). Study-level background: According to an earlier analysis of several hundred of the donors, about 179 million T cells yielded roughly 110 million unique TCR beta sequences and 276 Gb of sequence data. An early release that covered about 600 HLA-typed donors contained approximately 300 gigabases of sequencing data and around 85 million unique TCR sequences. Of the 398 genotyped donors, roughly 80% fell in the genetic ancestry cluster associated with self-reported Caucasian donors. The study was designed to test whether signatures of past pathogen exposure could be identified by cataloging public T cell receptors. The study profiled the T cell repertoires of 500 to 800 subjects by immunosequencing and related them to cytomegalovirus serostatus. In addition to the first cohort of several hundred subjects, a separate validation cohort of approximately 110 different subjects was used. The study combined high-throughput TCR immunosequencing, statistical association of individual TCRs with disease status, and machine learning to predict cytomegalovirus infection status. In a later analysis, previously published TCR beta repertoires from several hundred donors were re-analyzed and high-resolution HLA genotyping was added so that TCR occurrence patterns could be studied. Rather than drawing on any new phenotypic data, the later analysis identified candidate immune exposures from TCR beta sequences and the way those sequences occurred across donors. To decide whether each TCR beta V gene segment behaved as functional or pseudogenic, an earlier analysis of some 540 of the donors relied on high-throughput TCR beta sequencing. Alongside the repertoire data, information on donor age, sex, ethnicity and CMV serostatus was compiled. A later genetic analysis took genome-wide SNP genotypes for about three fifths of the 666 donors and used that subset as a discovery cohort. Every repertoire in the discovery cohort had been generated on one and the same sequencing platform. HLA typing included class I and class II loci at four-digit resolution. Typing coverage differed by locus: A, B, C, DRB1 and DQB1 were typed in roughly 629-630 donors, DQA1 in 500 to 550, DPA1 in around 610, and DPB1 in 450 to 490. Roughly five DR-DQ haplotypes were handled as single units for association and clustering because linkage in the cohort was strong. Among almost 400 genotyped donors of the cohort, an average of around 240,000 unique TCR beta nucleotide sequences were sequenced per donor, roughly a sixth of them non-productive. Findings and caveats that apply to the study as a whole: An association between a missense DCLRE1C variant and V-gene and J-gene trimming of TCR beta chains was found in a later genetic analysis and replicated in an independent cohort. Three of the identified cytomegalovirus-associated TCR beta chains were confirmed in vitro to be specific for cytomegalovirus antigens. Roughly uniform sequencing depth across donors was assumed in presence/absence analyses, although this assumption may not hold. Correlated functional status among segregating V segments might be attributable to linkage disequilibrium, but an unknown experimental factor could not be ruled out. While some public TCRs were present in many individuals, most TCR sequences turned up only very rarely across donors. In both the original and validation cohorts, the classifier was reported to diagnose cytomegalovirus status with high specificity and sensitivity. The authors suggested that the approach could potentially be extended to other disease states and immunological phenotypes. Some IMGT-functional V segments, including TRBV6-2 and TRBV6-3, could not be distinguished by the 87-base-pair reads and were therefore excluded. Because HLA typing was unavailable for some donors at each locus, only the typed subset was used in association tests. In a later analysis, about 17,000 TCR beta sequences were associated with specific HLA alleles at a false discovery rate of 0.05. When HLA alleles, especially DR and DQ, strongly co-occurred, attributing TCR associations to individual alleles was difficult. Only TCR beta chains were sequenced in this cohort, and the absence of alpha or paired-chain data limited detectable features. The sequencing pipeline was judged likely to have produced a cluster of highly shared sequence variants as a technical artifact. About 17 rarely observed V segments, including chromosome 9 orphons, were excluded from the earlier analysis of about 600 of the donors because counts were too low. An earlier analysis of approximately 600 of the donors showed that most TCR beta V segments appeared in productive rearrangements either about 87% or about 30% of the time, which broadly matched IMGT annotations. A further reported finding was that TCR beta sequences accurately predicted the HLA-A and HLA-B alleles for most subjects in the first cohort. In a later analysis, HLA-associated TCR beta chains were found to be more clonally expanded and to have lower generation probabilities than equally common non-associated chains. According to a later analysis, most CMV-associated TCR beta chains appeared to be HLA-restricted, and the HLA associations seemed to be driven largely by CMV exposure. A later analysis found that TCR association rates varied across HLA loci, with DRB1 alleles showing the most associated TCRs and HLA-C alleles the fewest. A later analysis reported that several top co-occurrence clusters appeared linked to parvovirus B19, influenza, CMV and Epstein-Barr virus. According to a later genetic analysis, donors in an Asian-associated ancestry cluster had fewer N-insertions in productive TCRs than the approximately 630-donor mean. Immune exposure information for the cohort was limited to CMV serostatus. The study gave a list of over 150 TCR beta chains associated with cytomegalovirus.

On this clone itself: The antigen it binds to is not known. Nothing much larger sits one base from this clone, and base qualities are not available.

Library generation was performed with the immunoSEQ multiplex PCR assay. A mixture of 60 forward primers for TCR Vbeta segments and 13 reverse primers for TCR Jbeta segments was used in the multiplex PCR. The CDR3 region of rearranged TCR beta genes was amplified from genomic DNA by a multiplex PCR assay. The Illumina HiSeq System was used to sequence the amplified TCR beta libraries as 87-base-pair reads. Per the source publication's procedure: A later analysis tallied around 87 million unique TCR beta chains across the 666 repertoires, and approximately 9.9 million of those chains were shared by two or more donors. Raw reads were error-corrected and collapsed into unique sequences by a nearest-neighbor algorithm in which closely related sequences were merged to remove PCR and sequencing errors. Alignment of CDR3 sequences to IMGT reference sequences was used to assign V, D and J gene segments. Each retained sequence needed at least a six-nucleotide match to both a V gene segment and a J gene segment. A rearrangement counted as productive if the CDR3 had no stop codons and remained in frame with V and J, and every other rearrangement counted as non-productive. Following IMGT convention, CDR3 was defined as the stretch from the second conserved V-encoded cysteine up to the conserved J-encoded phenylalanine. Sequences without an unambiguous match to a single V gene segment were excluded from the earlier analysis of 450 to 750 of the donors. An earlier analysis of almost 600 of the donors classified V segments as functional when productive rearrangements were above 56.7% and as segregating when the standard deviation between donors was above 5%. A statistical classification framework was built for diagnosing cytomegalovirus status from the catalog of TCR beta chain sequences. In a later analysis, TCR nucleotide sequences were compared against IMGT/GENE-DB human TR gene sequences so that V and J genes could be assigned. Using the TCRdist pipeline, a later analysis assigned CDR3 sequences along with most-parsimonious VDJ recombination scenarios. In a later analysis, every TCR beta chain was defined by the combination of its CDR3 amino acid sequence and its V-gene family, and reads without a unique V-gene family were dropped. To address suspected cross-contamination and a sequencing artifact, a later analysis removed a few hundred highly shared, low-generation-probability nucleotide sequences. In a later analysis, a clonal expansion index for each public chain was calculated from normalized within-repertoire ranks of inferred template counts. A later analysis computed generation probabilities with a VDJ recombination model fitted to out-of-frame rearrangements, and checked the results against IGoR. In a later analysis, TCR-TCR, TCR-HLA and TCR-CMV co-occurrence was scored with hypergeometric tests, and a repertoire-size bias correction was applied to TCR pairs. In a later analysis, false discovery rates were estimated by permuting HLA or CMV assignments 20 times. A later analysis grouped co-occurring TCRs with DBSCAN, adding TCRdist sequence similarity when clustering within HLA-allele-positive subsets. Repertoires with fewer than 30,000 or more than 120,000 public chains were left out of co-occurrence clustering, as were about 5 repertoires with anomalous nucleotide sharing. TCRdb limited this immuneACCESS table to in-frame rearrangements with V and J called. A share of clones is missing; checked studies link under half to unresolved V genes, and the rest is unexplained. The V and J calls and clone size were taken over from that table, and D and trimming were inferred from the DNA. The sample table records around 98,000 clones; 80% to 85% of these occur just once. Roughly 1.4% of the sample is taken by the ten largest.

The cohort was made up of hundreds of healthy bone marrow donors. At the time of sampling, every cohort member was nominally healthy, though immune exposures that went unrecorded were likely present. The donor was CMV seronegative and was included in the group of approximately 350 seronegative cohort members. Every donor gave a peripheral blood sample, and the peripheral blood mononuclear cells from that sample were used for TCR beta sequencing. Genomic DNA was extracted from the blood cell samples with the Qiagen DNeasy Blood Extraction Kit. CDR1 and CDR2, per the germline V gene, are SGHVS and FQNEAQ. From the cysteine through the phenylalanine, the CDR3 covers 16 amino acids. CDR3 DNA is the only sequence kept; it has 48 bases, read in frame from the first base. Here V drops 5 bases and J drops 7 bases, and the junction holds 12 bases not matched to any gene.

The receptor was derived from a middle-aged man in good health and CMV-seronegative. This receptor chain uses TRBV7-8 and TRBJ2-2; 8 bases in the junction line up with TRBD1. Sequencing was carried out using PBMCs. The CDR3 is CASSPRGRGRIGELFF. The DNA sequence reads TGTGCCAGCAGCCCGAGGGGCAGGGGGCGAATCGGGGAGCTGTTTTTT.